One and the same sample provided the 28 T cell receptor beta chains below, sequenced in a study of cytomegalovirus exposure and HLA in healthy donors. The PCR was carried out with 60 Vbeta primers and 13 Jbeta primers. Profiled with immunoSEQ multiplex PCR; TCRdb holds only in-frame clones, not every one. The data hold about 160,000 clones, with about 80% observed a single time. The sequenced sample consisted of PBMCs. These receptor sequences come from a woman aged 45-60 years in good health and CMV-seropositive.

The chain is built from TRBV5-8 and TRBJ1-2; 7 nucleotides match TRBD1. Per the germline V gene, CDR1 is SGHTS and CDR2 is YDEGEE. Trimming removed 10 bases from V and 5 bases from J; junction bases left unmatched: 11. The CDR3 is made up of 13 amino acids. The CDR3 DNA sequence: TGTGCCGGATCCGGGACAGTAAATTATGGCTACACCTTC. Its protein is CAGSGTVNYGYTF.

The genes are TRBV10-3 and TRBJ1-4, with 7 bases fitting TRBD1. Unmatched junction bases numbered 10, after V lost 3 bases and J lost 6 bases. Germline CDR1 ENHRY, CDR2 SYGVKD. The CDR3 has 16 residues. The CDR3: CAISDSETGPHEKLFF. Here the CDR3 DNA reads TGTGCCATCAGTGACTCGGAGACAGGGCCTCATGAAAAACTGTTTTTT.

Only a few counts were recorded for this clone. The chain combines TRBV6-6 with TRBJ2-1, with TRBD2 identical over 13 bases. This CDR3 has 15 amino acids. V lost 5 bases, J lost 8 bases, and 6 bases stayed unmatched. Per germline, CDR1 MNHNY and CDR2 SVGAGI (reference sequence). The DNA for the CDR3 is TGTGCCAGCAGTAAGGGACTAGCGGGATGGGATGAGCAGTTCTTC. Its protein is CASSKGLAGWDEQFF.

This rearrangement joins TRBV6-5 to TRBJ1-5; perhaps TRBD1 as D (5 bases). Germline V gene lookup returns CDR1 MNHEY and CDR2 SVGAGI. The CDR3 contains 14 residues. V was shortened by 5 bases and J by 5 bases, with 13 bases between the two germline ends. The CDR3 DNA reads TGTGCCAGCAGTCCTTCTTACAGGTATCAGCCCCAGCATTTT. This codes for CASSPSYRYQPQHF.

A single count supports this clone. The V call is TRBV7-9, the J call TRBJ1-4; tentative D call: TRBD1 (5 bases). The CDR3 loop spans 14 amino acids. Deletions cut 3 bases from V and 7 bases from J, with 12 bases between. Germline CDR1 is SEHNR and CDR2 is FQNEAQ (reference sequence). CDR3 amino acids: CASSFRGTSEKLFF. Written as DNA, the CDR3 is TGTGCCAGCAGCTTCCGGGGGACGAGTGAAAAACTGTTTTTT. The variable domain in full, with the rest retrieved from reference TRBV7-9 and TRBJ1-4, is DTGVSQNPRHKITKRGQNVTFRCDPISEHNRLYWYRQTLGQGPEFLTYFQNEAQLEKSRLLSDRFSAERPKGSFSTLEIQRTEQGDSAMYLCASSFRGTSEKLFFGSGTQLSVL.

This CDR3 reads CASSPNGTPYGYTF. CDR3 nucleotide sequence: TGTGCCAGCTCACCAAACGGGACTCCCTATGGCTACACCTTC. The rearrangement uses TRBV18 and TRBJ1-2, with D tentatively TRBD1 (5 bases). This CDR3 spans 14 amino acids. Germline values: CDR1 KGHSH, CDR2 LQKENI. Trimming removed 2 bases at V and 4 bases at J, with 11 bases between. The full variable domain, rest sourced from reference TRBV18 and TRBJ1-2, is NAGVMQNPRHLVRRRGQEARLRCSPMKGHSHVYWYRQLPEEGLKFMVYLQKENIIDESGMPKERFSAEFPKEGPSILRIQQVVRGDSAAYFCASSPNGTPYGYTFGSGTRLTVV.

The rearrangement joins TRBV5-1 to TRBJ2-3; 7 nucleotides agree with TRBD1. This CDR3 has 14 residues. Germline V gene lookup returns CDR1 SGHRS and CDR2 YFSETQ. With V trimmed by 7 bases and J by 5 bases, 10 bases remained unmatched. CDR3 residues: CASRKTGAEDTQYF. The CDR3 coding sequence is TGCGCCAGCCGCAAAACAGGGGCGGAAGATACGCAGTATTTT.

The chain employs TRBV29-1 and TRBJ2-3, with 7 positions matching TRBD1. Trimming took 7 bases from V and 3 from J; bases not matched to a gene: 7. The germline CDR1 and CDR2 sequences are SQVTM and ANQGSEA. The CDR3 spans 13 residues. CDR3 coding DNA: TGCAGCGCTAAGACAGGGTTAACAGATACGCAGTATTTT. This gives the protein CSAKTGLTDTQYF.

This chain links TRBV7-9 with TRBJ2-3; TRBD2 might be the D (5 bases). V was shortened by 0 bases and J by 6 bases, with 7 bases between the two germline ends. The CDR3 runs 13 residues. Germline CDR1 and CDR2: SEHNR and FQNEAQ (reference sequence). In DNA, the CDR3 is TGTGCCAGCAGCTTAGCTGAGCGGGATACGCAGTATTTT. Translating gives CASSLAERDTQYF.

The V call is TRBV15, the J call TRBJ2-4, with a weak D call TRBD1 (5 bases). This CDR3 contains 15 residues. Trimming pared 1 base from V and 8 bases from J, leaving 15 bases between. In germline, CDR1 is LNHNV, CDR2 YYDKDF (reference sequence). The CDR3 DNA sequence: TGTGCCACCAGCAGAGGCCAGGGAAGGTTAGACATTCAGTACTTC. It yields the protein CATSRGQGRLDIQYF.

The J gene is TRBJ1-2, the V gene TRBV6-5; D remains ambiguous. Germline V lookup: CDR1 MNHEY, CDR2 SVGAGI. The CDR3 totals 13 residues. Trimming removed 5 bases at V and 7 bases at J, with 14 bases between. The CDR3 DNA follows: TGTGCCAGCAGTCCGGGGAATTGGGGTGGCTACACCTTC. Amino acid sequence: CASSPGNWGGYTF.

This chain connects TRBV25-1 to TRBJ1-1; no firm D call. The CDR3 loop spans 15 amino acids. The ends were cut back, 5 bases at V and 0 bases at J, with 13 bases in the middle. The V gene's germline CDR1 is MGHDK and CDR2 SYGVNS. CDR3: CASSRISGLNTEAFF. The CDR3 DNA reads as TGTGCCAGCAGTCGCATTAGCGGTTTGAACACTGAAGCTTTCTTT.

The gene calls are TRBV2 and TRBJ1-1, with TRBD1 identical over 7 bases. The V and J ends lost 6 bases and 1 base, in that order; junction bases with no gene match: 5. Germline V gene lookup returns CDR1 SNHLY and CDR2 FYNNEI. CDR3 length: 14 amino acids. CDR3 residues: CASRRDRQNTEAFF. In nucleotides, the CDR3 is TGTGCCAGCAGGAGGGACAGACAGAACACTGAAGCTTTCTTT.

The chain links TRBV5-4 to TRBJ1-1; D is possibly TRBD1 (5 bases). Germline lookup yields CDR1 SGHNT and CDR2 YYREEE (reference sequence). CDR3 length: 14 amino acids. V lost 0 bases and J 5 bases, leaving 11 bases between the germline ends. Written as DNA, the CDR3 is TGTGCCAGCAGCTTGGCCGGGGGAAAGACTGAAGCTTTCTTT. It translates to CASSLAGGKTEAFF.

This chain connects TRBV7-2 to TRBJ2-7, with 7 bases lining up with TRBD2. The CDR3 totals 14 residues. Germline V lookup: CDR1 SGHTA, CDR2 FQGNSA. Trimming took 1 base from V and 3 from J; bases not matched to a gene: 3. CDR3 coding DNA: TGTGCCAGCAGCTTAGGGCCGGGGGGCTACGAGCAGTACTTC. It yields the protein CASSLGPGGYEQYF.

This CDR3 reads CASSAGTGPEQYF. In DNA form, the CDR3 reads TGTGCCAGCAGTGCCGGGACAGGCCCTGAGCAGTACTTC. The chain recombines TRBV27 with TRBJ2-7, with 8 bases lining up with TRBD1. CDR1 is MNHEY, CDR2 SMNVEV, per germline (reference sequence). The CDR3 runs to 13 residues. V trimming: 5 bases; J trimming: 7 bases; junction bases outside the gene matches: 7.

The rearrangement joins TRBV7-6 to TRBJ2-2; TRBD2 might be the D (6 bases). This CDR3 contains 13 residues. V shed 5 bases and J shed 2 bases, with 6 bases lying between them. Looked up from germline, CDR1 is SGHVS and CDR2 is FNYEAQ. The CDR3 sequence is CASSGTNTGELFF. CDR3 sequence (DNA): TGTGCCAGCAGCGGGACTAACACCGGGGAGCTGTTTTTT.

Remarks on this clone: An end of the junction differs from the germline gene, which may be a read error. In the same sample, other DNA sequences code for this CDR3. The chain links TRBV5-6 to TRBJ2-7; tentative D call: TRBD1 (6 bases). CDR3 length equals 18 residues. CDR1 SGHDT and CDR2 YYEEEE come from the germline V gene. CDR3 sequence (DNA): TGTGCCAGCAGCTTGCATTTTAACAGGGAGCTCCCTGGAACCGAGCAATACTTC. Protein sequence: CASSLHFNRELPGTEQYF.

This rearrangement joins TRBV7-2 to TRBJ1-5; 9 nucleotides line up with TRBD1. Germline V CDR1 and CDR2: SGHTA, FQGNSA. Trimming removed 4 bases from V and 7 bases from J; junction bases left unmatched: 5. This CDR3 is 14 amino acids long. The CDR3 DNA reads TGTGCCAGCAGCTCGGGACAGGGTAGACAGCCCCAGCATTTT. Protein product: CASSSGQGRQPQHF.

The V call is TRBV27, the J call TRBJ1-5; D might be TRBD1 (6 bases). CDR3 length equals 15 residues. Trimming pared 2 bases from V and 6 bases from J, leaving 14 bases between. The germline V gene has CDR1 MNHEY and CDR2 SMNVEV (reference sequence). The CDR3 DNA reads as TGTGCCAGCAGTTTAGAAGCAGGGGTGGGTCAGCCCCAGCATTTT. Protein product: CASSLEAGVGQPQHF.

The chain combines TRBV5-1 with TRBJ2-7, with a possible D match to TRBD1 (7 bases). With 2 bases removed from V and 5 bases from J, the gap between germline ends came to 11 bases. Germline V gives CDR1 SGHRS, CDR2 YFSETQ. The CDR3 consists of 13 residues. CDR3 region: CASSFTGEDEQYF. The DNA of the CDR3 is TGCGCCAGCAGCTTTACAGGGGAGGACGAGCAGTACTTC. The variable domain in full, with the rest retrieved from reference TRBV5-1 and TRBJ2-7, is KAGVTQTPRYLIKTRGQQVTLSCSPISGHRSVSWYQQTPGQGLQFLFEYFSETQRNKGNFPGRFSGRQFSNSRSEMNVSTLELGDSALYLCASSFTGEDEQYFGPGTRLTVT.

This clone was found once. The V and J genes are TRBV29-1 and TRBJ1-1; the D gene is possibly TRBD1 (6 bases). Trimming removed 5 bases from V and 5 bases from J, with 9 bases in between. This CDR3 region has 11 residues. CDR1 and CDR2 (germline): SQVTM, ANQGSEA. The CDR3 sequence: CSVTTGTEAFF. The CDR3 DNA follows: TGCAGCGTTACTACAGGGACTGAAGCTTTCTTT. Full variable domain (remainder filled in from reference TRBV29-1 and TRBJ1-1): SAVISQKPSRDICQRGTSLTIQCQVDSQVTMMFWYRQQPGQSLTLIATANQGSEATYESGFVIDKFPISRPNLTFSTLTVSNMSPEDSSIYLCSVTTGTEAFFGQGTRLTVV.

The chain recombines TRBV4-1 with TRBJ2-7; 11 bases are a match to TRBD1. The CDR3 contains 15 residues. The V and J ends lost 4 bases and 3 bases, in that order; junction bases with no gene match: 5. The germline V gene encodes CDR1 MGHRA and CDR2 YSYEKL. CDR3 in amino acids: CASSLRDRGFYEQYF. In DNA form, the CDR3 reads TGCGCCAGCAGCCTCCGGGACAGGGGGTTCTACGAGCAGTACTTC.

The chain joins TRBV2 to TRBJ1-1, with 7 bases identical to TRBD1. V gave up 7 bases and J gave up 3 bases; unmatched junction bases: 14. The CDR3 runs to 16 residues. Germline CDR1 and CDR2: SNHLY and FYNNEI. For the CDR3, the DNA is TGTGCCAGCACCACAGAGCAGCCGGGGACAGACACTGAAGCTTTCTTT. Protein sequence: CASTTEQPGTDTEAFF. The variable domain in full, with the rest retrieved from reference TRBV2 and TRBJ1-1, is EPEVTQTPSHQVTQMGQEVILRCVPISNHLYFYWYRQILGQKVEFLVSFYNNEISEKSEIFDDQFSVERPDGSNFTLKIRSTKLEDSAMYFCASTTEQPGTDTEAFFGQGTRLTVV.

The chain combines TRBV4-2 with TRBJ2-1; 12 bases align to TRBD2. CDR3 length: 17 residues. Germline lookup yields CDR1 LGHNA and CDR2 YNFKEQ. V lost 3 bases and J lost 0; bases outside the gene matches: 3. Written as DNA, the CDR3 is TGTGCCAGCAGCCACCTAGCGGGAGGGAGCTCCTACAATGAGCAGTTCTTC. As protein: CASSHLAGGSSYNEQFF.

The chain carries TRBV6-5 and TRBJ2-6; 7 positions agree with TRBD1. The CDR3 totals 15 residues. Germline V gene lookup returns CDR1 MNHEY and CDR2 SVGAGI. V shed 6 bases, J shed 5 bases, and the junction held 7 bases outside the gene matches. The CDR3 loop is CASSLYRGRANVLTF. The CDR3 nucleotides are TGTGCCAGCAGCCTATACAGGGGCCGGGCCAACGTCCTGACTTTC.

The rearrangement links TRBV19 to TRBJ1-1, with 8 bases identical to TRBD1. Looked up from germline, CDR1 is LNHDA and CDR2 is SQIVND (reference sequence). The CDR3 has 14 amino acids. V shed 6 bases, J shed 11 bases, and the junction held 14 bases outside the gene matches. This CDR3 is CASRQTGGAMRAFF. The DNA of the CDR3 is TGTGCCAGTAGGCAAACAGGGGGGGCCATGAGGGCTTTCTTT.

V and J are TRBV29-1 and TRBJ1-1; 7 nucleotides agree with TRBD1. V lost 6 bases and J lost 6; bases outside the gene matches: 4. The CDR3 consists of 11 residues. Per germline, CDR1 SQVTM and CDR2 ANQGSEA. The CDR3 nucleotides are TGCAGCGTAAAAGGGACAGCTGAAGCTTTCTTT. Its translation: CSVKGTAEAFF.